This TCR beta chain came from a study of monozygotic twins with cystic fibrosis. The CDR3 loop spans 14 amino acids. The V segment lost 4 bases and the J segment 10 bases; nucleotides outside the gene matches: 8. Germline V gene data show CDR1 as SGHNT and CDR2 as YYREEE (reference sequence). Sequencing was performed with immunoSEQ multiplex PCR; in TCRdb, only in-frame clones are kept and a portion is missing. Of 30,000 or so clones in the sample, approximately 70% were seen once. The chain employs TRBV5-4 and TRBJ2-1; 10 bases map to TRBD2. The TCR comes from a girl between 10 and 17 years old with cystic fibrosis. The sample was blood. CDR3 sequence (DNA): TGTGCCAGCAGCCGCGGGACTAGCGAAGGGGAGCAGTTCTTC. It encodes CASSRGTSEGEQFF. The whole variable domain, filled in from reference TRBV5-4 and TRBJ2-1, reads ETGVTQSPTHLIKTRGQQVTLRCSSQSGHNTVSWYQQALGQGPQFIFQYYREEENGRGNFPPRFSGLQFPNYSSELNVNALELDDSALYLCASSRGTSEGEQFFGPGTRLTVL.